The sequence of this T cell receptor beta chain was determined in a study of regulatory T cells in long-lasting Graves disease. V lost 3 bases and J lost 6; bases outside the gene matches: 5. The germline gives CDR1 ENHRY, CDR2 SYGVKD. The CDR3 totals 15 residues. This clonotype was picked up many times. Documented time point: newly diagnosed GD, antithyroid drugs for less than 3 months. Making the TCR library involved RNA that had been extracted from PBMCs. Researchers made TCR beta libraries by using iRepertoire HTBI primers and running Arm-PCR on CDR3 regions. TCRdb fed the multiplex PCR reads into MiXCR, producing one record per CDR3 protein. The sample includes some 320,000 distinct CDR3 sequences, roughly 18% seen only once; the top ten take about two fifths.

The chain recombines TRBV10-3 with TRBJ1-4; 9 bases match TRBD1. The input for sequencing was peripheral blood mononuclear cells (PBMCs), taken at new diagnosis, from a patient treated with antithyroid drugs. The clonotype was recovered from a female donor with Graves disease. The CDR3 DNA reads as TGTGCCATCAGTGAACGGACAGGGGTGGATGAAAAACTGTTTTTT. Its translation: CAISERTGVDEKLFF.